This note documents a single TCR beta chain sequence. The data were obtained in a study of CD8 T cells in Susac syndrome. CDR3 length: 16 residues. J lost 1 base, V lost 3 bases, and 3 bases had no gene match. Germline V lookup: CDR1 KGHSH, CDR2 LQKENI. Random-hexamer reverse transcription was applied to about 0.45 to 1 ug RNA. TCRdb recomputed calls from the immunoSEQ multiplex PCR reads with MiXCR, one row per CDR3 protein. The sample holds under 300,000 distinct CDR3 sequences; 90% to 96% are singletons and the top ten take 0.1%. This clonotype was sampled from a human donor with Susac syndrome. The sequenced sample consisted of CD4+ T cells from PBMCs. V gene TRBV18 combines with J gene TRBJ1-5; 10 nucleotides match TRBD1. For the CDR3, the DNA is TGTGCCAGCTCACCGGTGGGACAGGGGAGCAATCAGCCCCAGCATTTT. It specifies CASSPVGQGSNQPQHF.